Presented here are 18 T cell receptor beta chains from one specimen sequenced in a study of early T cells in non-severe SARS-CoV-2 infection. TCRdb re-analysed the 5' RACE reads in MiXCR, keeping a single row per CDR3 protein. The sample has about 49,000 distinct CDR3 sequences, 12% seen once. The sequenced sample consisted of whole blood. These receptors were collected from an adult who was a healthcare worker with PCR-confirmed SARS-CoV-2 infection or an uninfected control (not recorded which).

This clonotype was found many times. V gene TRBV4-3 combines with J gene TRBJ2-3; 10 bases fit TRBD2. The CDR3 is made up of 18 amino acids. The ends lost 1 base at V and 3 bases at J; junction bases unmatched: 10. Germline V lookup: CDR1 LGHNA, CDR2 YSLEER. CDR3 loop: CASSQAAIAGGLTDTQYF. The CDR3 DNA follows: TGCGCCAGCAGCCAAGCGGCTATAGCGGGAGGTTTGACAGATACGCAGTATTTT.

This clonotype has at least ten counts. The rearrangement links TRBV29-1 to TRBJ2-3; D may be TRBD2 (6 bases). Germline values: CDR1 SQVTM, CDR2 ANQGSEA. The CDR3 loop spans 13 amino acids. Trimming stripped 8 bases from V and 4 bases from J, with 16 bases between. CDR3 coding DNA: TGCAGCCCCGGGGGAGACGGGTCAGATACGCAGTATTTT. Translating gives CSPGGDGSDTQYF.

This clonotype was found many times. The V gene is TRBV4-1, the J gene TRBJ2-7; 11 bases align to TRBD2. The germline V gene encodes CDR1 MGHRA and CDR2 YSYEKL. The V gene end was trimmed by 1 base and the J gene end by 3 bases; junction bases not matched to a gene: 5. There are 16 residues in the CDR3. The CDR3 loop is CASSQASTSGSYEQYF. In DNA, the CDR3 is TGCGCCAGCAGCCAAGCCTCCACTAGCGGGAGCTACGAGCAGTACTTC.

The chain is built from TRBV29-1 and TRBJ1-1; 8 bases line up with TRBD1. Germline assignment: CDR1 SQVTM and CDR2 ANQGSEA. V dropped 5 bases and J dropped 4; count of bases not matched to a gene: 3. This CDR3 spans 12 amino acids. Here the CDR3 reads CSVRQGTTEAFF. CDR3 DNA: TGCAGCGTTCGACAGGGGACCACTGAAGCTTTCTTT.

This clonotype has at least ten counts. The chain carries TRBV20-1 and TRBJ2-2; 8 bases line up with TRBD2. This CDR3 is 14 amino acids long. Germline lookup yields CDR1 DFQATT and CDR2 SNEGSKA (reference sequence). V trimming: 4 bases; J trimming: 0 bases; junction bases outside the gene matches: 1. The CDR3 reads CSATGLANTGELFF. The CDR3 coding sequence is TGCAGTGCTACGGGACTAGCGAACACCGGGGAGCTGTTTTTT.

This clonotype was picked up many times. The chain links TRBV20-1 to TRBJ2-7; 11 bases agree with TRBD2. CDR1 and CDR2 from the germline V gene are DFQATT and SNEGSKA (reference sequence). CDR3 length: 15 residues. Trimming at V came to 5 bases and at J to 4 bases, leaving 10 bases not matched to a gene. In DNA, the CDR3 is TGCAGTGCTCCCGTCCCGACTAGCGGGACATACGAGCAGTACTTC. Amino acids: CSAPVPTSGTYEQYF.

This chain connects TRBV7-9 to TRBJ2-3; the D is unclear. CDR1 is SEHNR, CDR2 FQNEAQ, per germline (reference sequence). This CDR3 comprises 15 residues. V was clipped by 0 bases and J by 6 bases, with 13 bases between them. The CDR3, as DNA: TGTGCCAGCAGCTTAGCCGGTAGTCTCGTCGATACGCAGTATTTT. It yields the protein CASSLAGSLVDTQYF.

This clonotype was seen at least ten times. This chain joins TRBV6-1 and TRBJ1-1; D call uncertain. The CDR3 consists of 14 residues. Trimming pared 3 bases from V and 1 base from J, leaving 9 bases between. Germline CDR1 reads MNHNS; CDR2 reads SASEGT. This chain's CDR3 is CASSDKRKNTEAFF. CDR3 coding DNA: TGTGCCAGCAGTGATAAGAGGAAGAACACTGAAGCTTTCTTT.

This chain uses TRBV27 with TRBJ2-5; the match to TRBD2 covers 9 bases. Per germline, CDR1 MNHEY and CDR2 SMNVEV (reference sequence). With V trimmed by 3 bases and J by 4 bases, 6 bases remained unmatched. The CDR3 consists of 15 residues. Written as DNA, the CDR3 is TGTGCCAGCAGTTTGGGCGGGAGGGCCGGAGAGACCCAGTACTTC. Protein sequence: CASSLGGRAGETQYF.

This clonotype was counted only a few times. The CDR3 DNA follows: TGTGCTAGTGGTCTCCCGAGGGGATGGGGGGAGACCCAGTACTTC. This codes for CASGLPRGWGETQYF. This chain connects TRBV12-5 to TRBJ2-5; D is possibly TRBD1 or TRBD2 (5 bases each). Germline V CDR1 and CDR2: LGHNT, FRNRAP. This CDR3 has 15 amino acids. The germline V and J ends were trimmed by 5 bases and 5 bases, with 18 bases remaining between them.

This clonotype was counted only a few times. J is TRBJ2-4 and V is TRBV6-2 or TRBV6-3; 9 positions agree with TRBD1. The germline V gene has CDR1 MNHEY and CDR2 SVGEGT. Trimming at V came to 2 bases and at J to 4 bases, leaving 3 bases not matched to a gene. The CDR3 extends over 15 amino acids. CDR3 nucleotides: TGTGCCAGCAGTTACGGAGGGACAGGGAAAAACATTCAGTACTTC. This translates into CASSYGGTGKNIQYF.

This chain links TRBV20-1 with TRBJ2-2; 14 positions agree with TRBD2. From germline, CDR1 is DFQATT and CDR2 SNEGSKA (reference sequence). This CDR3 contains 14 residues. The V segment lost 5 bases and the J segment 8 bases; nucleotides outside the gene matches: 4. The CDR3: CSARTSGRKGELFF. The CDR3 region has the DNA TGCAGTGCTCGGACTAGCGGGAGGAAAGGGGAGCTGTTTTTT.

This clonotype was observed many times. V usage is TRBV12-3 or TRBV12-4 and J usage is TRBJ1-2, with 9 bases that match TRBD1. With V trimmed by 4 bases and J by 4 bases, 1 base remained unmatched. The CDR3 totals 13 residues. The chain's CDR3 is CASSWGQGYGYTF. The CDR3, as DNA: TGTGCCAGCAGTTGGGGACAGGGCTATGGCTACACCTTC.

The chain carries TRBV27 and TRBJ2-3, with D possibly being TRBD1 or TRBD2 (5 bases each). V dropped 5 bases and J dropped 0 bases, with 9 bases sitting between them. Germline assignment: CDR1 MNHEY and CDR2 SMNVEV (reference sequence). The CDR3 consists of 14 residues. The CDR3 here is CASSGTASTDTQYF. CDR3 DNA: TGTGCCAGCAGTGGGACGGCTAGCACAGATACGCAGTATTTT.

This clonotype was counted between two and nine times. The chain is built from TRBV3-1 and TRBJ1-1, with D tentatively TRBD1 (6 bases). There are 15 residues in the CDR3. Germline CDR1 reads LGHDT; CDR2 reads YNNKEL (reference sequence). The V and J ends lost 4 bases and 6 bases respectively, with 18 bases between them. This CDR3 is CASSLRQDRSAEAFF. The CDR3 DNA reads TGTGCCAGCAGCCTCAGACAGGACCGGTCGGCTGAAGCTTTCTTT.

The gene calls are TRBV10-3 and TRBJ2-7; D is unclear. The CDR3 totals 12 residues. The ends were cut back, 5 bases at V and 3 bases at J, with 8 bases in the middle. Germline V gene data show CDR1 as ENHRY and CDR2 as SYGVKD. CDR3 protein: CAISWQNYEQYF. CDR3 nucleotide sequence: TGTGCCATCAGTTGGCAGAACTACGAGCAGTACTTC.

This clonotype was counted at least ten times. The genes are TRBV11-2 and TRBJ2-3; TRBD2 aligns across 8 bases. The length of the CDR3 is 13 residues. Germline V gene sequence: CDR1 SGHAT, CDR2 FQNNGV. V was clipped by 0 bases and J by 10 bases; unmatched bases: 3. Here the CDR3 reads CASSLEGLEAQYF. CDR3 nucleotide sequence: TGTGCCAGCAGCTTAGAGGGACTAGAAGCGCAGTATTTT.

This clonotype appeared a few times. The chain combines TRBV3-1 with TRBJ1-5; D ambiguous. Trimming cost V 2 bases and J 5 bases, with 13 bases left between them. The germline V gene has CDR1 LGHDT and CDR2 YNNKEL (reference sequence). The CDR3 has 15 amino acids. The CDR3 sequence is CASSQSGFGDQPQHF. The CDR3 bases are TGTGCCAGCAGCCAATCGGGCTTTGGGGATCAGCCCCAGCATTTT.